This entry is about one T cell receptor (beta chain). Per the original methods: Amplification with reference gene primers provided the estimates of nucleated cell counts. The method was immunoSEQ multiplex PCR; TCRdb's version includes in-frame clones alone and lacks a portion of them. V, J and clone size were drawn from that table, and D and trimming were deduced from the DNA. The sample has about 250,000 clones; about 80% are singletons. Per the germline V gene, CDR1 is MGHRA and CDR2 is YSYEKL. CDR3 size: 16 residues. Trimming removed 0 bases from V and 4 bases from J, with 15 bases in between. This entry belongs to a study of blood T cell repertoires in COVID-19.

The sample consisted of peripheral blood. The sequence came from a man older than 75 with acute or convalescent COVID-19. This chain connects TRBV4-1 to TRBJ1-2; no firm D call. CDR3 sequence: CASSQDMTRLGYGYTF. The CDR3 DNA sequence: TGCGCCAGCAGCCAAGATATGACGCGGCTAGGCTATGGCTACACCTTC.